The 9 T cell receptor beta chains listed next were all sequenced from one sample in a study of radiation and T cells in renal cell carcinoma. The sample's time point: blood 4 weeks post-SBRT, at nephrectomy. Treatment defined: 15 Gy SBRT to primary tumor, nephrectomy 4 weeks later. Measured with immunoSEQ multiplex PCR; TCRdb has only the in-frame clones, and not every one. The sample comprises approximately 170,000 clones, about 88% of which are singletons, and roughly 10% rests with the top ten. The input for sequencing was blood, taken from a patient whose treatment included radiotherapy and nephrectomy. The receptors stem from a woman aged 45 to 65 with renal cell carcinoma.

V and J are TRBV15 and TRBJ2-1; D is perhaps TRBD2 (5 bases). The length of the CDR3 is 13 residues. Germline V gives CDR1 LNHNV, CDR2 YYDKDF (reference sequence). Deletions cut 0 bases from V and 10 bases from J, with 10 bases between. The CDR3 nucleotides are TGTGCCACCAGCAGAGACCCGGGAAGGGAGCAGTTCTTC. Translation gives CATSRDPGREQFF.

The V gene is TRBV9, the J gene TRBJ1-1; no clear D gene. Germline V gene sequence: CDR1 SGDLS, CDR2 YYNGEE. This CDR3 is built from 14 residues. V lost 0 bases, J lost 2 bases, and 8 bases lay in between. The CDR3 is CASSVDVSNTEAFF. DNA for the CDR3: TGTGCCAGCAGCGTAGACGTGAGCAACACTGAAGCTTTCTTT.

The chain employs TRBV19 and TRBJ1-5, with D unclear. Trimming took off 10 bases at V and 0 bases at J, with 10 bases between the two ends. Germline CDR1 LNHDA, CDR2 SQIVND (reference sequence). There are 13 residues in the CDR3. The CDR3 DNA reads TGTGCCACCTCAGATTATAGCAATCAGCCCCAGCATTTT. This encodes CATSDYSNQPQHF.

The rearrangement joins TRBV19 to TRBJ2-1, with D possibly being TRBD2 (6 bases). V lost 1 base, J lost 5 bases, and 21 bases lay in between. The CDR3 has 18 amino acids. CDR1 and CDR2 (germline): LNHDA, SQIVND (reference sequence). CDR3 loop: CASSIAVLAKTTNNEQFF. The CDR3 DNA is TGTGCCAGTAGTATAGCGGTCCTAGCGAAGACCACAAACAATGAGCAGTTCTTC.

This clone was detected a few times. The chain combines TRBV29-1 with TRBJ1-1; D is perhaps TRBD1 (6 bases). Germline V gene data show CDR1 as SQVTM and CDR2 as ANQGSEA. The CDR3 has 14 residues. V lost 5 bases and J lost 2, with 15 bases in between. The CDR3: CSVSAGTSNTEAFF. CDR3 coding DNA: TGCAGCGTTTCGGCAGGGACATCCAACACTGAAGCTTTCTTT.

The chain joins TRBV9 to TRBJ2-3; D is undetermined. V dropped 2 bases and J dropped 0 bases, with 7 bases sitting between them. This CDR3 region has 14 residues. CDR1 and CDR2 (germline): SGDLS, YYNGEE. The CDR3 DNA sequence: TGTGCCAGCAGCGTTACCTTGAGCACAGATACGCAGTATTTT. Its protein is CASSVTLSTDTQYF.

The rearrangement joins TRBV2 to TRBJ1-2; D is perhaps TRBD1 (6 bases). Trimming shortened V by 7 bases and J by 8 bases, and 23 bases separated the two germline ends. There are 15 residues in the CDR3. Germline V gene lookup returns CDR1 SNHLY and CDR2 FYNNEI. The CDR3 here is CASTEGRGGLRGYTF. The CDR3 nucleotides read TGTGCCAGCACCGAAGGGCGGGGGGGGCTTCGGGGCTACACCTTC.

CDR3 in DNA: TGTGCCAGCAGTGAGTACCGGGACAGAAATGAAAAACTGTTTTTT. It is translated as CASSEYRDRNEKLFF. The V and J genes are TRBV2 and TRBJ1-4, with 7 bases identical to TRBD1. Losses at the gene ends were 3 bases for V and 5 bases for J; bases not matched to a gene: 6. Germline-derived CDR1 and CDR2 are SNHLY and FYNNEI. CDR3 length: 15 amino acids.

The chain uses TRBV2 and TRBJ2-3; the D is unclear. The V gene's germline CDR1 is SNHLY and CDR2 FYNNEI. V was pared by 6 bases and J by 3 bases, with 16 bases between. The CDR3 length is 15 residues. The CDR3 spells CASSGGPKGTDTQYF. The DNA of the CDR3 is TGTGCCAGCAGCGGCGGTCCTAAAGGTACAGATACGCAGTATTTT.